The 14 T cell receptor beta chains below come from one sample, sequenced in a study of beta chain features in type 1 diabetes. The investigators reverse transcribed all of the isolated RNA, so they sequenced expressed TCRB transcripts. Sequencing was performed with immunoSEQ multiplex PCR; in TCRdb, only in-frame clones are kept and a portion is missing. The sample yields some 410,000 clones, approximately 15% seen once. Sample: naive CD4+ T cells from blood. These receptors all come from a man in his thirties or forties in good health.

Only a few counts were recorded for this clone. The CDR3 is CASSSAAVANTEAFF. The CDR3 DNA reads as TGTGCCAGCAGCTCTGCTGCGGTAGCGAACACTGAAGCTTTCTTT. The rearrangement joins TRBV5-4 to TRBJ1-1; no firm D call. Germline-derived CDR1 and CDR2 are SGHNT and YYREEE (reference sequence). This CDR3 is built from 15 residues. Trimming cost V 3 bases and J 1 base, with 13 bases left between them. Drawing the rest from reference TRBV5-4 and TRBJ1-1, the complete variable domain is ETGVTQSPTHLIKTRGQQVTLRCSSQSGHNTVSWYQQALGQGPQFIFQYYREEENGRGNFPPRFSGLQFPNYSSELNVNALELDDSALYLCASSSAAVANTEAFFGQGTRLTVV.

This clone has a handful of counts. The J gene is TRBJ1-1, the V gene TRBV19; D unclear. The V gene's germline CDR1 is LNHDA and CDR2 SQIVND (reference sequence). V lost 4 bases and J lost 7, with 10 bases in between. This CDR3 has 12 amino acids. CDR3 DNA: TGTGCCAGTAGTACGTCAGTCTTTGAAGCTTTCTTT. It yields the protein CASSTSVFEAFF.

In its sample, this clone was seen many times. One end of the junction fails to match germline, which may point to a read error. V usage is TRBV29-1 and J usage is TRBJ2-5; D gene ambiguous. The V gene's germline CDR1 is SQVTM and CDR2 ANQGSEA. The CDR3 runs 11 residues. The CDR3 nucleotides read TGCAGCGTGACCAACCAGGAGACCCAGTACTTC. It translates to CSVTNQETQYF. Using reference TRBV29-1 and TRBJ2-5 for the parts outside the CDR3, the full variable domain is SAVISQKPSRDICQRGTSLTIQCQVDSQVTMMFWYRQQPGQSLTLIATANQGSEATYESGFVIDKFPISRPNLTFSTLTVSNMSPEDSSIYLCSVTNQETQYFGPGTRLLVL.

This clone was observed a few times. The chain links TRBV7-2 to TRBJ2-1; possibly TRBD2 for D (5 bases). Trimming shortened V by 5 bases and J by 8 bases, and 16 bases separated the two germline ends. Germline CDR1 and CDR2: SGHTA and FQGNSA. The CDR3 has 14 amino acids. As DNA, the CDR3 is TGTGCCAGCAGCCCTTCCCCTTGGGGAGATGAGCAGTTCTTC. This gives the protein CASSPSPWGDEQFF. The full variable domain, completed using reference TRBV7-2 and TRBJ2-1, is GAGVSQSPSNKVTEKGKDVELRCDPISGHTALYWYRQSLGQGLEFLIYFQGNSAPDKSGLPSDRFSAERTGGSVSTLTIQRTQQEDSAVYLCASSPSPWGDEQFFGPGTRLTVL.

This clone occurred a few times. The rearrangement uses TRBV4-3 and TRBJ2-5; TRBD2 matches 7 bases. From germline, CDR1 is LGHNA and CDR2 YSLEER. CDR3 length: 14 residues. J lost 5 bases, V lost 1 base, and 4 bases had no gene match. The CDR3 reads CASSQAIAGETQYF. CDR3 nucleotide sequence: TGCGCCAGCAGCCAAGCAATAGCGGGCGAGACCCAGTACTTC.

The J gene is TRBJ2-3, the V gene TRBV30; D perhaps matches TRBD1 (5 bases). CDR3 size: 13 residues. V dropped 4 bases and J dropped 3 bases, with 11 bases sitting between them. Germline loops: CDR1 GTSNPN, CDR2 SVGIG (reference sequence). CDR3 coding DNA: TGTGCCTGGACCCCGCACAGGACAGATACGCAGTATTTT. It translates to CAWTPHRTDTQYF.

This chain uses TRBV9 with TRBJ1-2; maybe TRBD1 (6 bases). The CDR3 loop spans 12 amino acids. Per germline, CDR1 SGDLS and CDR2 YYNGEE. V lost 4 bases and J lost 7, with 11 bases in between. CDR3 loop: CASSQTGFGYTF. The CDR3 nucleotides read TGTGCCAGCAGCCAGACAGGATTTGGCTACACCTTC.

This clone came up a few times. The chain employs TRBV23-1 and TRBJ1-2, with D unclear. TRBV23-1 is filed as an ORF, its function uncertain. The CDR3 runs 8 residues. Trimming removed 6 bases at V and 8 bases at J, with 1 base between. CDR3 in DNA: TGCGCCAGCAGGGGCTACACCTTC. This sequence encodes CASRGYTF.

The rearrangement links TRBV2 to TRBJ2-1; 10 bases align to TRBD2. Germline assignment: CDR1 SNHLY and CDR2 FYNNEI. This CDR3 contains 15 residues. J lost 9 bases, V lost 8 bases, and 13 bases had no gene match. CDR3 DNA sequence: TGTGCCAGCGACCAGTTGGCTAGCGGGGGCTCTGAGCAGTTCTTC. This codes for CASDQLASGGSEQFF.

The J gene is TRBJ2-7, the V gene TRBV9, with D unresolved. The germline V gene has CDR1 SGDLS and CDR2 YYNGEE. This CDR3 comprises 14 residues. Trimming stripped 0 bases from V and 2 bases from J, with 9 bases between. Here the CDR3 DNA reads TGTGCCAGCAGCGTAGATGGCGGTACCTACGAGCAGTACTTC. Translation gives CASSVDGGTYEQYF.

About this clone: The identical CDR3 is also encoded by other nucleotide sequences in the sample. The V call is TRBV5-1, the J call TRBJ2-3; D remains ambiguous. Trimming cost V 0 bases and J 0 bases, with 2 bases left between them. The CDR3 is 13 residues long. From germline, CDR1 is SGHRS and CDR2 YFSETQ. CDR3 amino acids: CASSLGSTDTQYF. The CDR3 bases are TGCGCCAGCAGCTTGGGAAGCACAGATACGCAGTATTTT.

The sample holds many counts of this clone. The V gene is TRBV4-1, the J gene TRBJ2-5; 8 bases align to TRBD2. Germline lookup yields CDR1 MGHRA and CDR2 YSYEKL. The CDR3 is made up of 17 amino acids. Unmatched junction bases numbered 7, after V lost 1 base and J lost 0 bases. CDR3 loop: CASSQGLAGVYQETQYF. CDR3 nucleotide sequence: TGCGCCAGCAGCCAAGGGCTAGCGGGCGTGTACCAAGAGACCCAGTACTTC.

This clone has more than one count but fewer than ten. The rearrangement uses TRBV7-2 and TRBJ1-2; 8 bases fit TRBD1. V shed 1 base, J shed 2 bases, and the junction held 3 bases outside the gene matches. This CDR3 spans 15 amino acids. The germline V gene encodes CDR1 SGHTA and CDR2 FQGNSA. This CDR3 reads CASSLDRGRNYGYTF. CDR3 bases: TGTGCCAGCAGCTTAGACAGGGGGAGGAACTATGGCTACACCTTC. The whole variable domain, filled in from reference TRBV7-2 and TRBJ1-2, reads GAGVSQSPSNKVTEKGKDVELRCDPISGHTALYWYRQSLGQGLEFLIYFQGNSAPDKSGLPSDRFSAERTGGSVSTLTIQRTQQEDSAVYLCASSLDRGRNYGYTFGSGTRLTVV.

In its sample, this clone was seen a few times. V usage is TRBV14 and J usage is TRBJ1-1, with D possibly TRBD1 on 5 matching bases. The CDR3 is 15 residues long. The V and J ends lost 0 bases and 5 bases respectively, with 13 bases between them. Germline CDR1 SGHDN, CDR2 FVKESK. The CDR3 loop reads CASSQDRVGSTEAFF. DNA for the CDR3: TGTGCCAGCAGCCAAGACAGGGTCGGCTCTACTGAAGCTTTCTTT.